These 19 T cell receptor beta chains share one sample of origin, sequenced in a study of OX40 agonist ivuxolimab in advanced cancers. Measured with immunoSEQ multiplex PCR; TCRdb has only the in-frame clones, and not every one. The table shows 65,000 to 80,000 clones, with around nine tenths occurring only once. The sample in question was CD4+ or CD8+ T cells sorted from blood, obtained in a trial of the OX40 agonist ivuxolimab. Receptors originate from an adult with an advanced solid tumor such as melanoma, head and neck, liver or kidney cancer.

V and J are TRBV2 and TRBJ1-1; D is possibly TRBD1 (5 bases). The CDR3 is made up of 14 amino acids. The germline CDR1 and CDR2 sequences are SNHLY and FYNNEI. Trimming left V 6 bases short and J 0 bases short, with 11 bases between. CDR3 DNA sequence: TGTGCCAGCAGCGACAGCTTAATGAACACTGAAGCTTTCTTT. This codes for CASSDSLMNTEAFF. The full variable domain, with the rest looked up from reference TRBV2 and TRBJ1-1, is EPEVTQTPSHQVTQMGQEVILRCVPISNHLYFYWYRQILGQKVEFLVSFYNNEISEKSEIFDDQFSVERPDGSNFTLKIRSTKLEDSAMYFCASSDSLMNTEAFFGQGTRLTVV.

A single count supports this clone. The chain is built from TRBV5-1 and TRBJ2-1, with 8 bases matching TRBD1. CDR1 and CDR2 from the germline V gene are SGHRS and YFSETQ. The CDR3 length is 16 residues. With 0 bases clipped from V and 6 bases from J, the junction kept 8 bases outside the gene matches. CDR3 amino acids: CASSLVSQGASNEQFF. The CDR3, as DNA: TGCGCCAGCAGCTTGGTTTCCCAGGGGGCTTCCAATGAGCAGTTCTTC.

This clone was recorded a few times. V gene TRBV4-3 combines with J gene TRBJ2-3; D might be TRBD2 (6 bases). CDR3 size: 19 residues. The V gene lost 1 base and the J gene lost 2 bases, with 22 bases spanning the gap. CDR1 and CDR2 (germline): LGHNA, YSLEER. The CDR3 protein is CASSQGIKWREPPTDTQYF. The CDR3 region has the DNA TGCGCCAGCAGCCAAGGGATCAAATGGCGGGAACCGCCCACAGATACGCAGTATTTT.

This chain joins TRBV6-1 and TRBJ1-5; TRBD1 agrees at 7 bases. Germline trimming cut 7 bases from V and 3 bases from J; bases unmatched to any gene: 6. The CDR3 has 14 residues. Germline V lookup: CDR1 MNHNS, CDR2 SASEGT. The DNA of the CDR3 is TGTGCCAGCAACCCGACAGGGTCCAATCAGCCCCAGCATTTT. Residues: CASNPTGSNQPQHF.

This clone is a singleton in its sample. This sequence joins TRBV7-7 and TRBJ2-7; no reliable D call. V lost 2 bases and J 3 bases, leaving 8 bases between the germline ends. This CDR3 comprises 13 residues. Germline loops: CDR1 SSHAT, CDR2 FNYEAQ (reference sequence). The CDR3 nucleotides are TGTGCCAGCAGCTTATTAACCGGCTACGAGCAGTACTTC. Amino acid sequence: CASSLLTGYEQYF.

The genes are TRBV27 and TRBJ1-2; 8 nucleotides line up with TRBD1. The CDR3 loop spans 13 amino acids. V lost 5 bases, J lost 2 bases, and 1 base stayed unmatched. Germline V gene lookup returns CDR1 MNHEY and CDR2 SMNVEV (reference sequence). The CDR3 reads CASSRQGNYGYTF. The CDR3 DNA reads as TGTGCCAGCAGTAGACAGGGGAACTATGGCTACACCTTC.

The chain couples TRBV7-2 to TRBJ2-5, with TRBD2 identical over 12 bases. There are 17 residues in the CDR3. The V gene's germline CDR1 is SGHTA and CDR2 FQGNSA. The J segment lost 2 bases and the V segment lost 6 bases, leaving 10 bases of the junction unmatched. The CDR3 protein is CASSKTPSGRAQETQYF. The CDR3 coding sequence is TGTGCCAGCAGTAAAACCCCTAGCGGGAGGGCACAAGAGACCCAGTACTTC.

CDR3 in amino acids: CASGLVVNTGELFF. CDR3 in DNA: TGTGCTAGTGGTTTGGTAGTGAACACCGGGGAGCTGTTTTTT. This chain connects TRBV12-5 to TRBJ2-2; D is unclear. Germline assignment: CDR1 LGHNT and CDR2 FRNRAP. Deletions cut 0 bases from V and 1 base from J, with 3 bases between. The CDR3 is made up of 14 amino acids.

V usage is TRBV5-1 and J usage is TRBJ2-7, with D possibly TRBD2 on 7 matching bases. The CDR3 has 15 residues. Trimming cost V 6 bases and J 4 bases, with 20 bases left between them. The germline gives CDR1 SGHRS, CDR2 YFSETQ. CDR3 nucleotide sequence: TGCGCCAGCACGGGGGGCGGAGAGTCACGTTACGAGCAGTACTTC. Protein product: CASTGGGESRYEQYF.

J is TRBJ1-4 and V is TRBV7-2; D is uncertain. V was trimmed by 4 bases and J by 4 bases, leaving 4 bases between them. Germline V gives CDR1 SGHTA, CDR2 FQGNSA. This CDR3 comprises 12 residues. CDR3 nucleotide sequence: TGTGCCAGCAGCTCTGGTAATGAAAAACTGTTTTTT. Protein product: CASSSGNEKLFF.

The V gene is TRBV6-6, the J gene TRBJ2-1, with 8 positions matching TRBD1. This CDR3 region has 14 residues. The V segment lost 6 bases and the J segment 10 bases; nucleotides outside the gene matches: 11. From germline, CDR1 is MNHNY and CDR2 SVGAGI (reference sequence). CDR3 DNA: TGTGCCAGCAGCACCCCCCAGGGGGCGCGGGAGCAGTTCTTC. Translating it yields CASSTPQGAREQFF.

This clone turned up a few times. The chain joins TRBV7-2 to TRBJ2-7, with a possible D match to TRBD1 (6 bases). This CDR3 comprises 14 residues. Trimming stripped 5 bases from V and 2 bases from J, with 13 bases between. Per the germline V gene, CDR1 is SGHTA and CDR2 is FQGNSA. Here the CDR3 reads CASSPWGLTYEQYF. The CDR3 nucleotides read TGTGCCAGCAGCCCATGGGGGCTAACCTACGAGCAGTACTTC.

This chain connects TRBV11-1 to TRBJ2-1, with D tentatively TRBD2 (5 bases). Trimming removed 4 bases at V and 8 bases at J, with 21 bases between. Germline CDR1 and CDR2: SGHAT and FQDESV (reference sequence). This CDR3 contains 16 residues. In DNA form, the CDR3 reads TGTGCCAGCAGCTCACTAACCTTTGGAGGTACGCATGAGCAGTTCTTC. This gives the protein CASSSLTFGGTHEQFF.

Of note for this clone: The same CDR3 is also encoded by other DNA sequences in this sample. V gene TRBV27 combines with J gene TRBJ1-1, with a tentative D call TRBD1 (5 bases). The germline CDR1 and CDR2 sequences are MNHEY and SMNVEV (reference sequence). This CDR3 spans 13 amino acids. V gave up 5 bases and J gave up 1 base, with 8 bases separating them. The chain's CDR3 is CASSTQGNTEAFF. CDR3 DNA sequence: TGTGCCAGCAGTACCCAGGGGAACACTGAAGCTTTCTTT.

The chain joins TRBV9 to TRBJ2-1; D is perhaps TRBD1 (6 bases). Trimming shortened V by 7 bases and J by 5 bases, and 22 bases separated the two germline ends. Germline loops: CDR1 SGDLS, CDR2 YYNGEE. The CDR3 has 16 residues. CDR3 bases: TGTGCCAGCTCTGTTGGGTCAGGGGCAGGGGACAATGAGCAGTTCTTC. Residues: CASSVGSGAGDNEQFF.

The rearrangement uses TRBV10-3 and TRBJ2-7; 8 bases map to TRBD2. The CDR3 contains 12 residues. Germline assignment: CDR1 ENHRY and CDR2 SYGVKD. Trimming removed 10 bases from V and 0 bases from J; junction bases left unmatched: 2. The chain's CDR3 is CATGLASYEQYF. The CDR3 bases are TGTGCCACAGGACTAGCCTCCTACGAGCAGTACTTC.

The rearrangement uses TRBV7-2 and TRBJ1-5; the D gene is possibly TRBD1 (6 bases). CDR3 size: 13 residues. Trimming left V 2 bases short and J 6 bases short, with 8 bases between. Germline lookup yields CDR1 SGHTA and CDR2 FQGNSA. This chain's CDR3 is CASSLTTGQPQHF. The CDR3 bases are TGTGCCAGCAGCTTAACGACAGGTCAGCCCCAGCATTTT.

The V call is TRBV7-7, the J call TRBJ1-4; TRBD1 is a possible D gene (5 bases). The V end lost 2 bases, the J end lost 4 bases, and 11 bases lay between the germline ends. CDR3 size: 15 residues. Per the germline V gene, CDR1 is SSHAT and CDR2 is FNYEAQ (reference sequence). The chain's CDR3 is CASSLSPGNNEKLFF. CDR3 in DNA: TGTGCCAGCAGCTTATCCCCAGGGAATAATGAAAAACTGTTTTTT.

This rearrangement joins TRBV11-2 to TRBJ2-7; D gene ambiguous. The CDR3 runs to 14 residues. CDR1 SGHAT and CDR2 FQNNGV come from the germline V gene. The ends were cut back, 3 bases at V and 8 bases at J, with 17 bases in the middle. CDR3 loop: CASSFVDDPRKQYF. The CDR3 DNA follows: TGTGCCAGCAGCTTCGTAGACGACCCCCGTAAGCAGTACTTC.